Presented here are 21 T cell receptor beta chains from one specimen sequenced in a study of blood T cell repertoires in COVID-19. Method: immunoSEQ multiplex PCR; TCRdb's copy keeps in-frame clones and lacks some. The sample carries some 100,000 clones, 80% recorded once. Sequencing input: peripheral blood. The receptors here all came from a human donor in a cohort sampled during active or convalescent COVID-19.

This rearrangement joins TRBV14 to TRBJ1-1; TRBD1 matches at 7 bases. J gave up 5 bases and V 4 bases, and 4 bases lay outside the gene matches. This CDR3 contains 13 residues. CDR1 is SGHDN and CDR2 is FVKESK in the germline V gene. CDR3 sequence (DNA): TGTGCCAGCAGCCCCCCAGGGGGAACTGAAGCTTTCTTT. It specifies CASSPPGGTEAFF.

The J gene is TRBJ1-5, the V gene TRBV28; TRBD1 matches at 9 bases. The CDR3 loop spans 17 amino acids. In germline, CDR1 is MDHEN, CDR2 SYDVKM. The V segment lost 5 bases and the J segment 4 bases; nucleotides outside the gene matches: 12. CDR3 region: CASSPSDRGKRNQPQHF. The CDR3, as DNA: TGTGCCAGCAGTCCCTCGGACAGGGGAAAGAGAAATCAGCCCCAGCATTTT. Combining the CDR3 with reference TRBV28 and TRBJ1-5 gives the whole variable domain DVKVTQSSRYLVKRTGEKVFLECVQDMDHENMFWYRQDPGLGLRLIYFSYDVKMKEKGDIPEGYSVSREKKERFSLILESASTNQTSMYLCASSPSDRGKRNQPQHFGDGTRLSIL.

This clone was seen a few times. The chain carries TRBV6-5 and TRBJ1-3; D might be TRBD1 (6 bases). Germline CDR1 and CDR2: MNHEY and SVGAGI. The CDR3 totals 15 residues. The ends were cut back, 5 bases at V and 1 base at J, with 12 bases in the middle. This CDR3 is CASSRTVASGNTIYF. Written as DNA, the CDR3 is TGTGCCAGCAGTCGGACAGTGGCGTCTGGAAACACCATATATTTT.

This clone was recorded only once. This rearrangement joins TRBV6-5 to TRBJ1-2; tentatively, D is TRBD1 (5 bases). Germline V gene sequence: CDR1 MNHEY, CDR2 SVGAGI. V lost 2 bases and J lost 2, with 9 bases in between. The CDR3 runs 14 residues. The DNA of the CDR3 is TGTGCCAGCAGTTACATTCAGGGCAACTATGGCTACACCTTC. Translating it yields CASSYIQGNYGYTF.

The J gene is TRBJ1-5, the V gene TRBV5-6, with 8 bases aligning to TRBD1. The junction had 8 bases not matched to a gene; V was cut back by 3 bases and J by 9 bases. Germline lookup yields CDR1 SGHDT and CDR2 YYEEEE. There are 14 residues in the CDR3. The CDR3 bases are TGTGCCAGCAGCTGGGGGACAGGAGATGGGCCCCAGCATTTT. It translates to CASSWGTGDGPQHF. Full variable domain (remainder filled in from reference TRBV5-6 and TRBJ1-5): DAGVTQSPTHLIKTRGQQVTLRCSPKSGHDTVSWYQQALGQGPQFIFQYYEEEERQRGNFPDRFSGHQFPNYSSELNVNALLLGDSALYLCASSWGTGDGPQHFGDGTRLSIL.

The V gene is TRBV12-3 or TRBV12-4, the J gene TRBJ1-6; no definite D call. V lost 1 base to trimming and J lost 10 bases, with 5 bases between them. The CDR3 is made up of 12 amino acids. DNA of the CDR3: TGTGCCAGCAGTTTAGGTCAATCACCCCTCCACTTT. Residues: CASSLGQSPLHF.

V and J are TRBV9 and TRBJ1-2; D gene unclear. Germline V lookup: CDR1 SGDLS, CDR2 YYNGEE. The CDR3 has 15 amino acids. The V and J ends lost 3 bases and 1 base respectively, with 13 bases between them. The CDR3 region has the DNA TGTGCCAGCAGCGCCTCCGGGGAGATTAACTATGGCTACACCTTC. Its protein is CASSASGEINYGYTF.

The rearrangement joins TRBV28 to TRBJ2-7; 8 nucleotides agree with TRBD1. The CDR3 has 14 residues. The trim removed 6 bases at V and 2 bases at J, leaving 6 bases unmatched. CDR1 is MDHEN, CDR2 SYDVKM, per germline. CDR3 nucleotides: TGTGCCAGCAGGAGACAGGGGTCTACCTACGAGCAGTACTTC. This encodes CASRRQGSTYEQYF.

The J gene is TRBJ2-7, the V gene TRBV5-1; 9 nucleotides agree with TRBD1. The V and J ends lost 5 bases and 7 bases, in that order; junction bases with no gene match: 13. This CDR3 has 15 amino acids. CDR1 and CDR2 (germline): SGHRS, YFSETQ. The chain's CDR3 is CASRDDRGTPGEQYF. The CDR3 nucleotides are TGCGCCAGCAGGGATGACAGGGGGACCCCGGGGGAGCAGTACTTC.

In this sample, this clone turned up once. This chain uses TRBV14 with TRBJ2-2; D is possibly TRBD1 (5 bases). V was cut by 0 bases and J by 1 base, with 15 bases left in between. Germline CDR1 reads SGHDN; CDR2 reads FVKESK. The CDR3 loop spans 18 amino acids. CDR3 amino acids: CASSQEGRVLLNTGELFF. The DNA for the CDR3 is TGTGCCAGCAGCCAAGAAGGCAGGGTGTTACTGAACACCGGGGAGCTGTTTTTT.

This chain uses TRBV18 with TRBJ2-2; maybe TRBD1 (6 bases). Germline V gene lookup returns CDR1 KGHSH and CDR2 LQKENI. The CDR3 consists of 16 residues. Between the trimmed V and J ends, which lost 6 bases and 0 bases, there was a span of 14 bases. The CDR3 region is CASSSDRLPNTGELFF. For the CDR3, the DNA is TGTGCCAGCTCGAGCGACAGGCTGCCGAACACCGGGGAGCTGTTTTTT. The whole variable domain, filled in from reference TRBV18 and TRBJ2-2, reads NAGVMQNPRHLVRRRGQEARLRCSPMKGHSHVYWYRQLPEEGLKFMVYLQKENIIDESGMPKERFSAEFPKEGPSILRIQQVVRGDSAAYFCASSSDRLPNTGELFFGEGSRLTVL.

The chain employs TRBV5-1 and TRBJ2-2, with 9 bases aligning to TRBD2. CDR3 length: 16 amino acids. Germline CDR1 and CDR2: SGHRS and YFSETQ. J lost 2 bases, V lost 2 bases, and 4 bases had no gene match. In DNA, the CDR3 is TGCGCCAGCAGCTTTAGCGGGAGCATTAACACCGGGGAGCTGTTTTTT. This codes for CASSFSGSINTGELFF.

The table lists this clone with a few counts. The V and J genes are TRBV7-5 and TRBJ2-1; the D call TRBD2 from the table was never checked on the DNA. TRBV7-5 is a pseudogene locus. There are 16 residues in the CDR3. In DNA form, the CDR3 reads TGTGCCAGAAGCTTAGGCGGGGCGGGGGCCTACAATGAGCAGTTCTTC. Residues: CARSLGGAGAYNEQFF.

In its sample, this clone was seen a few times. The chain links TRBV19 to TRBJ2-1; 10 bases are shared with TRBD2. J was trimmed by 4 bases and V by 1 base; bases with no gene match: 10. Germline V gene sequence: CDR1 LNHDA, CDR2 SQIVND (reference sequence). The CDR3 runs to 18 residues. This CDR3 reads CASSIAGLAGAPYNEQFF. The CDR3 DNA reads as TGTGCCAGTAGTATAGCGGGCCTAGCGGGGGCCCCATACAATGAGCAGTTCTTC.

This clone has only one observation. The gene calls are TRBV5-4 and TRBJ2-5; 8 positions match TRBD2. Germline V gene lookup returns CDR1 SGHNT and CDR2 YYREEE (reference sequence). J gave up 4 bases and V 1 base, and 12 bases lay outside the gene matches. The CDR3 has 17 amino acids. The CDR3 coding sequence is TGTGCCAGCAGCTTGTTTCCGCCACTAGCGGTAAGAGAGACCCAGTACTTC. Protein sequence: CASSLFPPLAVRETQYF.

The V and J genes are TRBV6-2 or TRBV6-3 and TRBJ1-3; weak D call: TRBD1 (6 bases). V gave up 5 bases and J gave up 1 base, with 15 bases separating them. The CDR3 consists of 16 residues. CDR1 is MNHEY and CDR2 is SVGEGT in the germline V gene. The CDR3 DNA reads TGTGCCAGCAGTATGGCTCCCGGGACATCTGGAAACACCATATATTTT. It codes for CASSMAPGTSGNTIYF.

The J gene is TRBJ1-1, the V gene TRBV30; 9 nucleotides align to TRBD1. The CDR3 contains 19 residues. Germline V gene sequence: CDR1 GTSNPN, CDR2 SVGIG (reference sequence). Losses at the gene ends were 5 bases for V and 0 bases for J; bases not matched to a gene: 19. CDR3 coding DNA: TGTGCCTGGGGAACATTCCCGTACAGGGGGCAATACATGAACACTGAAGCTTTCTTT. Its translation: CAWGTFPYRGQYMNTEAFF.

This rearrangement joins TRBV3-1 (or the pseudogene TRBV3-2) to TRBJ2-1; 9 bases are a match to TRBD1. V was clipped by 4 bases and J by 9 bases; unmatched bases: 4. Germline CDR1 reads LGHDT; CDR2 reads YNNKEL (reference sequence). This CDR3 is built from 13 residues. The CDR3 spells CASSLGQGIEQFF. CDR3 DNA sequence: TGTGCCAGCAGCCTCGGACAGGGGATTGAGCAGTTCTTC.

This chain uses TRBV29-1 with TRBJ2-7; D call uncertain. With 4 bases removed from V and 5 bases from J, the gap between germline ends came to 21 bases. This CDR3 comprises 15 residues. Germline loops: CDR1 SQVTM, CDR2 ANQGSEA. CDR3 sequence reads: CSVVLRLKLSDEQYF. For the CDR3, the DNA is TGCAGCGTTGTGTTGCGGCTAAAACTTTCCGACGAGCAGTACTTC.

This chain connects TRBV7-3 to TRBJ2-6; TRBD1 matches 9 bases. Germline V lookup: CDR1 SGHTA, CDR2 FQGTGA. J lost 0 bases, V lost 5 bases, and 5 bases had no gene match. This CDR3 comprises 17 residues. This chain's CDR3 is CASSPGTGTSGANVLTF. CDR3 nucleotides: TGTGCCAGCAGCCCCGGGACAGGGACCTCTGGGGCCAACGTCCTGACTTTC.

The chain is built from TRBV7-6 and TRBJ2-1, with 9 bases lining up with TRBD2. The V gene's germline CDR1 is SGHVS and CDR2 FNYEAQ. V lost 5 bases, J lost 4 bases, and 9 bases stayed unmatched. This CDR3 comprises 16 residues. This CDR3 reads CASSVNSGSQYNEQFF. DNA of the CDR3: TGTGCCAGCAGCGTCAATAGCGGGAGCCAATACAATGAGCAGTTCTTC.